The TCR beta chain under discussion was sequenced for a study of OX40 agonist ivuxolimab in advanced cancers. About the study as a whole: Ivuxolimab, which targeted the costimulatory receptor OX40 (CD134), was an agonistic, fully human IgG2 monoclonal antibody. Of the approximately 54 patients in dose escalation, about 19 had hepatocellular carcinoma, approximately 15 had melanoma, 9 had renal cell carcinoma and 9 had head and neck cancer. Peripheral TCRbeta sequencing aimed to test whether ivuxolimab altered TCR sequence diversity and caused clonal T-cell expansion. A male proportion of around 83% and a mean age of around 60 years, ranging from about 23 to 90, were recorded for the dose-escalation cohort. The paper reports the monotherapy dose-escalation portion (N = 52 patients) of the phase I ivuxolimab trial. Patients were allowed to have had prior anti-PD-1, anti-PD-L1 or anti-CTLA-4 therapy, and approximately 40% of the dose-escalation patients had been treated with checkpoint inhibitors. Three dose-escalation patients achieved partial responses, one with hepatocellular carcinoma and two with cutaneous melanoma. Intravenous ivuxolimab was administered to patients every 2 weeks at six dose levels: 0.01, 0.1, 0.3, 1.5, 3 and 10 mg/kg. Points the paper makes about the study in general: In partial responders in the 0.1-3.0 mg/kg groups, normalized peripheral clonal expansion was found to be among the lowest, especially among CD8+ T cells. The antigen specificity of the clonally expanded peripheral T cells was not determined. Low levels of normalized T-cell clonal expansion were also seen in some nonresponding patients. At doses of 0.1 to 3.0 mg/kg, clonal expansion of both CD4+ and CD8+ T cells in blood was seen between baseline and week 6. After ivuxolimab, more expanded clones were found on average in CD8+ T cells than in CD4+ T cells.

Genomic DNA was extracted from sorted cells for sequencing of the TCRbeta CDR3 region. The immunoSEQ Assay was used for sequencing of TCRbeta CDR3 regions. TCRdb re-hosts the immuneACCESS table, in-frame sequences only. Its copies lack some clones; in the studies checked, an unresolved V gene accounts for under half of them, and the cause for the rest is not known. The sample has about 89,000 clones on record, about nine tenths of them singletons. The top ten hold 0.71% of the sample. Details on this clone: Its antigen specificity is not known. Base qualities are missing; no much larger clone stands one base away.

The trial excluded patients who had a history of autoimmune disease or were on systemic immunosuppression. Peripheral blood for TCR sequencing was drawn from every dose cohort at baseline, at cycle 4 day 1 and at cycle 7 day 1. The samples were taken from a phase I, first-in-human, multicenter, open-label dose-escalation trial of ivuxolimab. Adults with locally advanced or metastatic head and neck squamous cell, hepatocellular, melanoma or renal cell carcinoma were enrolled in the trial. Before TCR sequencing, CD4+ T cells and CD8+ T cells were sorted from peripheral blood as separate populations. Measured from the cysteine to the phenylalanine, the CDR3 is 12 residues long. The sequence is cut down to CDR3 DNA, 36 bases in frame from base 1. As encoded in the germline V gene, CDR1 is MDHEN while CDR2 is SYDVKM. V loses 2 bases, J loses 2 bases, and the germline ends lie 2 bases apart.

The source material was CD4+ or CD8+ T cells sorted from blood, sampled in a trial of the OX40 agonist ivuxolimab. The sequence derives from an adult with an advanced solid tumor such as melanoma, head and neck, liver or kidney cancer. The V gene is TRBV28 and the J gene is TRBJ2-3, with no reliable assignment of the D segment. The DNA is TGTGCCAGCAGTTTACTCACAGATACGCAGTATTTT. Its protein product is CASSLLTDTQYF.